Each of the 13 T cell receptor beta chains below was sequenced from the same sample in a study of shared clonotypes between healthy human individuals. Data came from immunoSEQ multiplex PCR; TCRdb stores just in-frame clones and leaves some out. The sample shows some 980,000 clones, roughly 72% of them seen only once. The material sequenced was memory CD4+ T cells sorted from blood. Subset denoted: CD45RA-negative fraction. The origin of the receptors is a man aged 18 to 35 in good health.

The rearrangement links TRBV7-2 to TRBJ2-1; the D gene could be TRBD1 or TRBD2 (5 bases each). V was trimmed by 1 base and J by 4 bases, leaving 14 bases between them. In germline, CDR1 is SGHTA, CDR2 FQGNSA. The CDR3 is 16 residues long. In DNA, the CDR3 is TGTGCCAGCAGCTTAGGAACAGGAGGCGATTACAATGAGCAGTTCTTC. Its protein product is CASSLGTGGDYNEQFF.

The CDR3 loop reads CASSPGTPWYGNEQFF. The CDR3 DNA reads TGTGCCAGCAGCCCCGGAACCCCATGGTACGGGAATGAGCAGTTCTTC. V gene TRBV7-6 combines with J gene TRBJ2-1; D not resolved. CDR3 size: 16 residues. The V end lost 5 bases, the J end lost 7 bases, and 21 bases lay between the germline ends. CDR1 SGHVS and CDR2 FNYEAQ come from the germline V gene.

V is TRBV18 and J is TRBJ1-5; 8 nucleotides align to TRBD1. Germline V CDR1 and CDR2: KGHSH, LQKENI. V trimming: 5 bases; J trimming: 3 bases; junction bases outside the gene matches: 6. The CDR3 is 15 residues long. Written as DNA, the CDR3 is TGTGCCAGCTCAGAACAGGGGGGTATCAATCAGCCCCAGCATTTT. This sequence encodes CASSEQGGINQPQHF.

In this sample, this clone turned up a few times. The V gene is TRBV29-1, the J gene TRBJ1-1; 7 nucleotides agree with TRBD1. The trim removed 0 bases at V and 5 bases at J, leaving 9 bases unmatched. The CDR3 spans 15 residues. Germline V gene lookup returns CDR1 SQVTM and CDR2 ANQGSEA. CDR3 DNA sequence: TGCAGCGTTGAAGACCCGACAGGGAGTCGGACTGAAGCTTTCTTT. Its protein is CSVEDPTGSRTEAFF.

The chain carries TRBV4-1 and TRBJ1-1; 7 bases are shared with TRBD1. The CDR3 length is 15 residues. The J segment lost 6 bases and the V segment lost 1 base, leaving 8 bases of the junction unmatched. Per the germline V gene, CDR1 is MGHRA and CDR2 is YSYEKL. The CDR3 reads CASSQGFGRGAEAFF. The DNA of the CDR3 is TGCGCCAGCAGCCAAGGATTTGGCAGGGGGGCTGAAGCTTTCTTT.

The chain employs TRBV25-1 and TRBJ2-2; D gene uncertain. The V end lost 10 bases, the J end lost 5 bases, and 8 bases lay between the germline ends. The CDR3 totals 11 residues. Germline assignment: CDR1 MGHDK and CDR2 SYGVNS. The CDR3: CATSRTGELFF. CDR3 coding DNA: TGTGCCACCTCTAGAACCGGGGAGCTGTTTTTT.

The chain recombines TRBV4-3 with TRBJ2-2; D is possibly TRBD1 (5 bases). Trimming took off 1 base at V and 1 base at J, with 7 bases between the two ends. The CDR3 runs 15 residues. CDR1 LGHNA and CDR2 YSLEER come from the germline V gene. CDR3 loop: CASSQVQGNTGELFF. In DNA form, the CDR3 reads TGCGCCAGCAGCCAAGTTCAGGGGAACACCGGGGAGCTGTTTTTT.

The chain combines TRBV7-8 with TRBJ1-1; 7 bases are shared with TRBD1. CDR1 and CDR2 (germline): SGHVS, FQNEAQ. The J segment lost 3 bases and the V segment lost 1 base, leaving 5 bases of the junction unmatched. The CDR3 contains 15 residues. CDR3 nucleotides: TGTGCCAGCAGCTTAGTAGACAGGGTGGACACTGAAGCTTTCTTT. The encoded protein is CASSLVDRVDTEAFF.

This chain joins TRBV19 and TRBJ1-3; TRBD1 aligns across 7 bases. The CDR3 totals 16 residues. After removal of 5 bases from V and 2 bases from J, the junction contained 9 bases not matched to a gene. Looked up from germline, CDR1 is LNHDA and CDR2 is SQIVND (reference sequence). Here the CDR3 DNA reads TGTGCCAGTAGTGGCGGGACAGCGGCCACTGGAAACACCATATATTTT. Translated, it gives CASSGGTAATGNTIYF.

This clone was observed a few times. This chain connects TRBV9 to TRBJ2-5, with TRBD2 matching over 8 bases. Per germline, CDR1 SGDLS and CDR2 YYNGEE. The CDR3 totals 16 residues. The V and J ends lost 0 bases and 2 bases, in that order; junction bases with no gene match: 6. The CDR3 DNA reads as TGTGCCAGCAGCGTAGACCGGGGGGGCTTACAAGAGACCCAGTACTTC. It codes for CASSVDRGGLQETQYF. Together with reference TRBV9 and TRBJ2-5, the CDR3 gives the full variable domain: DSGVTQTPKHLITATGQRVTLRCSPRSGDLSVYWYQQSLDQGLQFLIQYYNGEERAKGNILERFSAQQFPDLHSELNLSSLELGDSALYFCASSVDRGGLQETQYFGPGTRLLVL.

The chain has TRBV5-6 and TRBJ2-3; D gene uncertain. The germline gives CDR1 SGHDT, CDR2 YYEEEE. CDR3 length: 12 amino acids. Trimming removed 5 bases at V and 5 bases at J, with 9 bases between. The DNA for the CDR3 is TGTGCCAGCAGTGCCGGAATAGATACGCAGTATTTT. Protein product: CASSAGIDTQYF.

The chain links TRBV11-2 to TRBJ1-3; tentative D call: TRBD1 (5 bases). Germline V gene sequence: CDR1 SGHAT, CDR2 FQNNGV. V lost 5 bases to trimming and J lost 0 bases, with 11 bases between them. The CDR3 runs to 15 residues. The CDR3 bases are TGTGCCAGCAGCCGGCAGGGAACCTCTGGAAACACCATATATTTT. This gives the protein CASSRQGTSGNTIYF.

The chain employs TRBV5-1 and TRBJ2-1, with 14 bases lining up with TRBD2. The CDR3 loop spans 18 amino acids. CDR1 is SGHRS, CDR2 YFSETQ, per germline. The J segment lost 0 bases and the V segment lost 4 bases, leaving 6 bases of the junction unmatched. The CDR3 reads CASSTGTSGRASYNEQFF. The CDR3 DNA follows: TGCGCCAGCAGCACGGGGACTAGCGGGAGAGCCTCCTACAATGAGCAGTTCTTC. Drawing the rest from reference TRBV5-1 and TRBJ2-1, the complete variable domain is KAGVTQTPRYLIKTRGQQVTLSCSPISGHRSVSWYQQTPGQGLQFLFEYFSETQRNKGNFPGRFSGRQFSNSRSEMNVSTLELGDSALYLCASSTGTSGRASYNEQFFGPGTRLTVL.